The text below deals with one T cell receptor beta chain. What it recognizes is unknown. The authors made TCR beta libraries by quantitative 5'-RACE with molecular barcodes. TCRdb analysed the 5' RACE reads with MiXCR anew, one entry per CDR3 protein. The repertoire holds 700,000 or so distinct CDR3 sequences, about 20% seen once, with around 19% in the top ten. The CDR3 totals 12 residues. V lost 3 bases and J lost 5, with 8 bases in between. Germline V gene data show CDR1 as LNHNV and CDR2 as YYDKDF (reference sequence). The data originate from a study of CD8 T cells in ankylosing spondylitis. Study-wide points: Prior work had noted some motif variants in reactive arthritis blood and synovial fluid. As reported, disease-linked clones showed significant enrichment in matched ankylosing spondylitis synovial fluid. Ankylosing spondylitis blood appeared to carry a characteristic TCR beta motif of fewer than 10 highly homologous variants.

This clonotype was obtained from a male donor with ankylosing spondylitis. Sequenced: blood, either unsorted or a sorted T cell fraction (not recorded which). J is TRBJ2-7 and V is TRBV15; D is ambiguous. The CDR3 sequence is CATSREINEQYF. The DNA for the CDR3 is TGTGCCACCAGCAGGGAAATCAACGAGCAGTACTTC.